This T cell receptor beta chain is drawn from a study of T cells after somatic rescue of genetic block. CDR3 size: 15 residues. Germline CDR1 reads SGDLS; CDR2 reads YYNGEE. The trim removed 0 bases at V and 2 bases at J, leaving 4 bases unmatched. Clones were sequenced by immunoSEQ multiplex PCR, and TCRdb holds only the in-frame ones, with some missing. The profile shows tens of thousands of clones, roughly 93% of them singletons. Input material: peripheral blood mononuclear cells (PBMCs). The chain carries TRBV9 and TRBJ2-5, with 7 bases lining up with TRBD1. The receptor was derived from a man aged 25 to 40. The CDR3 DNA reads TGTGCCAGCAGCGTAGGACAGGGAATTCAAGAGACCCAGTACTTC. Protein sequence: CASSVGQGIQETQYF.